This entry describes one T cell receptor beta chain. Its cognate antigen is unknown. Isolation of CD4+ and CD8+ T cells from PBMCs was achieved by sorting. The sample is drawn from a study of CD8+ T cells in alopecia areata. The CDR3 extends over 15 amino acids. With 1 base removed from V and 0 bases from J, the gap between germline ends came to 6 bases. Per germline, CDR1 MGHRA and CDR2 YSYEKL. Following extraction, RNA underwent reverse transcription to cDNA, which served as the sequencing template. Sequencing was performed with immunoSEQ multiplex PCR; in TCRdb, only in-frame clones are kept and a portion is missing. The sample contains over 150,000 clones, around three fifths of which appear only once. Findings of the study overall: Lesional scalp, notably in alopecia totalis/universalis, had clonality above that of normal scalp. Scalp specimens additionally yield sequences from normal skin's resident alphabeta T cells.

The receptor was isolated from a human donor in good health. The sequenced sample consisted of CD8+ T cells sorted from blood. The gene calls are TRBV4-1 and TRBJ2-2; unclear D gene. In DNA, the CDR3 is TGCGCCAGCAGCCAAGCCCTCCCGAACACCGGGGAGCTGTTTTTT. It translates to CASSQALPNTGELFF.